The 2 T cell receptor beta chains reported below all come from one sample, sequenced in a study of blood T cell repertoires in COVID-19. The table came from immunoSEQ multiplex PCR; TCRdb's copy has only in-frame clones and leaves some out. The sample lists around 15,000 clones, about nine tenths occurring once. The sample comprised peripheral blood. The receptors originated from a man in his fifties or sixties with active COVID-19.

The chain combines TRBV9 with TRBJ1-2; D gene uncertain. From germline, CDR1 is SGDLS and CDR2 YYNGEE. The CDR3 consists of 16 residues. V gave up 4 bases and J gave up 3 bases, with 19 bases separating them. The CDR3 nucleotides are TGTGCCAGCAGCCCAGGTTTTGGCCCTGGTGACTATGGCTACACCTTC. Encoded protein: CASSPGFGPGDYGYTF.

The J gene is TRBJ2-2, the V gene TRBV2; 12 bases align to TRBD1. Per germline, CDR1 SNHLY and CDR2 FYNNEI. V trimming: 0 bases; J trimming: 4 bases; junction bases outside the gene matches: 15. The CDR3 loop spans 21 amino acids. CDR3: CASSEALRGTGGALFTGELFF. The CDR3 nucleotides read TGTGCCAGCAGTGAAGCGCTTCGTGGGACAGGGGGCGCTTTGTTCACCGGGGAGCTGTTTTTT.